This T cell receptor beta chain appears in the sequencing data of a study of immune evolution from preneoplasia to lung adenocarcinoma. Here immunoSEQ multiplex PCR was the method, and the copy in TCRdb shows in-frame clones only, minus some. The sample includes around 39,000 clones, 74% of them seen just once. Germline V gene sequence: CDR1 SGHTA, CDR2 FQGNSA. The V gene lost 5 bases and the J gene lost 6 bases, with 7 bases spanning the gap. This CDR3 region has 11 residues. The sequenced sample consisted of FFPE invasive lung adenocarcinoma tissue. The chain uses TRBV7-2 and TRBJ1-2; D uncertain. The source is a person in their sixties with lung adenocarcinoma. The CDR3 protein is CASSPSHGYTF. The CDR3 DNA sequence: TGTGCCAGCAGCCCGAGCCATGGCTACACCTTC.